The 30 T cell receptor beta chains listed next were all sequenced from one sample in a study of T cell responses to AZD1222 COVID-19 vaccine. The assay was immunoSEQ multiplex PCR, and TCRdb's table has in-frame clones only and misses some. The sample lists about 170,000 clones; around 87% were seen once. Material: peripheral blood, obtained on day 0 of AZD1222 vaccination. These receptors all stem from an adult in good health.

This clone occurred a few times. This chain links TRBV5-1 with TRBJ1-1, with unresolved D. V lost 7 bases and J 3 bases, leaving 19 bases between the germline ends. Germline V CDR1 and CDR2: SGHRS, YFSETQ. The CDR3 runs to 15 residues. The CDR3 sequence: CASFNSPGTYTEAFF. The DNA for the CDR3 is TGCGCCAGCTTTAATAGTCCGGGTACGTACACTGAAGCTTTCTTT.

This chain links TRBV27 with TRBJ2-7; 12 bases map to TRBD1. CDR1 and CDR2 from the germline V gene are MNHEY and SMNVEV (reference sequence). This CDR3 has 19 residues. Germline trimming cut 5 bases from V and 0 bases from J; bases unmatched to any gene: 14. CDR3 loop: CASSVRDRGPNTYSYEQYV. Here the CDR3 DNA reads TGTGCCAGCAGTGTCCGGGACAGGGGGCCCAATACTTACTCCTACGAGCAGTACGTC.

This rearrangement joins TRBV7-2 to TRBJ1-2; 9 nucleotides align to TRBD1. Trimming removed 4 bases from V and 3 bases from J; junction bases left unmatched: 6. The germline gives CDR1 SGHTA, CDR2 FQGNSA. This CDR3 region has 15 residues. The CDR3 region has the DNA TGTGCCAGCAGCTCCTCACAGGGGGCTTACTATGGCTACACCTTC. Protein sequence: CASSSSQGAYYGYTF.

J is TRBJ1-2 and V is TRBV4-3, with D hard to call. Germline V lookup: CDR1 LGHNA, CDR2 YSLEER. Trimming removed 0 bases at V and 6 bases at J, with 14 bases between. CDR3 length equals 15 residues. CDR3 DNA: TGCGCCAGCAGCCAAGATCGTCGGGGAAGGGATGGCTACACCTTC. Encoded protein: CASSQDRRGRDGYTF.

This chain connects TRBV6-5 to TRBJ2-7; D not resolved. The length of the CDR3 is 13 residues. Germline V lookup: CDR1 MNHEY, CDR2 SVGAGI. Trimming shortened V by 0 bases and J by 3 bases, and 6 bases separated the two germline ends. The CDR3 is CASSYSASYEQYF. The CDR3 bases are TGTGCCAGCAGTTACTCGGCTAGCTACGAGCAGTACTTC.

This clone has a handful of counts. The chain has TRBV5-6 and TRBJ1-2; perhaps TRBD1 as D (5 bases). V dropped 0 bases and J dropped 8 bases, with 17 bases sitting between them. The CDR3 has 15 amino acids. The germline V gene encodes CDR1 SGHDT and CDR2 YYEEEE. Written as DNA, the CDR3 is TGTGCCAGCAGCTTGGGGACAACCAAAACCTACGGCTACACCTTC. Amino acid sequence: CASSLGTTKTYGYTF.

The chain recombines TRBV19 with TRBJ2-2, with 8 bases identical to TRBD2. Looked up from germline, CDR1 is LNHDA and CDR2 is SQIVND (reference sequence). V lost 7 bases to trimming and J lost 5 bases; unmatched junction nucleotides: 3. The CDR3 is made up of 13 amino acids. In DNA, the CDR3 is TGTGCCAGTACCCAGCGGGGGACCGGGGAGCTGTTTTTT. This encodes CASTQRGTGELFF.

The chain is built from TRBV7-2 and TRBJ2-7; unclear D gene. V dropped 7 bases and J dropped 0 bases, with 10 bases sitting between them. The CDR3 contains 13 residues. Germline CDR1 is SGHTA and CDR2 is FQGNSA. CDR3 nucleotide sequence: TGTGCCAGCACCCAACAGCCCTCCTACGAGCAGTACTTC. Translated: CASTQQPSYEQYF.

V gene TRBV24-1 combines with J gene TRBJ2-3, with 9 positions matching TRBD2. CDR1 KGHDR and CDR2 SFDVKD come from the germline V gene. The CDR3 sequence is 17 residues long. The V gene end was trimmed by 5 bases and the J gene end by 10 bases; junction bases not matched to a gene: 18. In nucleotides, the CDR3 is TGTGCCACCAGTGCCCGTGGAGGAATAGCGGGGGCACTTCCGCAGTATTTT. This encodes CATSARGGIAGALPQYF.

V and J are TRBV27 and TRBJ1-1, with 9 bases fitting TRBD1. Germline V gene sequence: CDR1 MNHEY, CDR2 SMNVEV (reference sequence). With V trimmed by 8 bases and J by 5 bases, 6 bases remained unmatched. The CDR3 length is 13 residues. DNA for the CDR3: TGTGCCAGCGGACAGGGGCCGGTGACTGAAGCTTTCTTT. Translating gives CASGQGPVTEAFF.

CDR3 sequence (DNA): TGTGCCAGCAGCCCCCGCAGAGGATCTGGGGCCAACGTCCTGACTTTC. Translated, it gives CASSPRRGSGANVLTF. This chain links TRBV7-6 with TRBJ2-6; the D is unclear. The V end lost 5 bases, the J end lost 1 base, and 12 bases lay between the germline ends. The CDR3 is 16 amino acids. The germline V gene encodes CDR1 SGHVS and CDR2 FNYEAQ.

The V gene is TRBV23-1, the J gene TRBJ2-1; D is perhaps TRBD1 (7 bases). TRBV23-1 counts as an open reading frame of uncertain function. The germline V and J ends were trimmed by 2 bases and 4 bases, with 21 bases remaining between them. The CDR3 is 18 amino acids. This CDR3 reads CASSQTPPAGGLYNEQFF. In nucleotides, the CDR3 is TGCGCCAGCAGTCAAACCCCCCCGGCAGGGGGGTTGTACAATGAGCAGTTCTTC.

This clone was picked up a small number of times. The gene calls are TRBV6-6 and TRBJ2-3, with D possibly being TRBD2 (5 bases). Germline values: CDR1 MNHNY, CDR2 SVGAGI (reference sequence). V lost 6 bases and J lost 2, with 18 bases in between. The CDR3 is 16 residues long. The DNA for the CDR3 is TGTGCCAGCAGCCGATCCAGCAGAGCGGACACAGATACGCAGTATTTT. Amino acids: CASSRSSRADTDTQYF.

The rearrangement links TRBV4-1 to TRBJ1-3; TRBD1 might be the D (6 bases). The CDR3 sequence is 15 residues long. Germline CDR1 and CDR2: MGHRA and YSYEKL. V was clipped by 4 bases and J by 2 bases, with 12 bases between them. CDR3: CASSPTTGPGNTIYF. CDR3 DNA: TGCGCCAGCAGCCCGACGACAGGTCCTGGAAACACCATATATTTT.

The chain links TRBV6-5 to TRBJ1-2; TRBD1 agrees at 7 bases. The CDR3 runs to 13 residues. V gave up 8 bases and J gave up 7 bases; unmatched junction bases: 10. Germline CDR1 MNHEY, CDR2 SVGAGI. The CDR3 DNA sequence: TGTGCCAGCGGTCAGGGGGGGTCGGGTGGCTACACCTTC. This encodes CASGQGGSGGYTF.

The chain joins TRBV5-1 to TRBJ1-2; D remains unclear. V shed 4 bases and J shed 4 bases, with 14 bases lying between them. Germline values: CDR1 SGHRS, CDR2 YFSETQ. This CDR3 is 14 amino acids long. DNA of the CDR3: TGCGCCAGCAGCCCGCACGGGGAGGGCTATGGCTACACCTTC. It codes for CASSPHGEGYGYTF.

This clone was found once. This chain uses TRBV7-8 with TRBJ2-3, with D perhaps TRBD1 (6 bases). Germline CDR1 is SGHVS and CDR2 is FQNEAQ. The CDR3 contains 13 residues. With 10 bases removed from V and 0 bases from J, the gap between germline ends came to 11 bases. CDR3 coding DNA: TGTGCCACCAATAGGGGGAGCACAGATACGCAGTATTTT. Translated: CATNRGSTDTQYF. The whole variable domain, filled in from reference TRBV7-8 and TRBJ2-3, reads GAGVSQSPRYKVAKRGQDVALRCDPISGHVSLFWYQQALGQGPEFLTYFQNEAQLDKSGLPSDRFFAERPEGSVSTLKIQRTQQEDSAVYLCATNRGSTDTQYFGPGTRLTVL.

The J gene is TRBJ1-1, the V gene TRBV4-3, with D maybe TRBD1 (5 bases). Germline lookup yields CDR1 LGHNA and CDR2 YSLEER. V was pared by 5 bases and J by 11 bases, with 15 bases between. The CDR3 has 12 amino acids. DNA for the CDR3: TGCGCCAGCAGCGAAGCCGCAGGGCCTGCTTTCTTT. Amino acids: CASSEAAGPAFF.

V usage is TRBV19 and J usage is TRBJ1-2; 9 bases agree with TRBD1. CDR3 size: 15 residues. J gave up 3 bases and V 6 bases, and 8 bases lay outside the gene matches. Germline values: CDR1 LNHDA, CDR2 SQIVND (reference sequence). The CDR3 sequence is CASREQGAPYYGYTF. The CDR3 bases are TGTGCCAGTAGAGAACAGGGGGCGCCGTACTATGGCTACACCTTC.

The chain recombines TRBV29-1 with TRBJ1-2; 7 positions agree with TRBD1. V trimming: 4 bases; J trimming: 4 bases; junction bases outside the gene matches: 15. Germline-derived CDR1 and CDR2 are SQVTM and ANQGSEA. This CDR3 is 16 amino acids long. CDR3: CSVVFGRNRGRYGYTF. In DNA form, the CDR3 reads TGCAGCGTTGTTTTCGGGAGGAACAGGGGCCGCTATGGCTACACCTTC.

The table lists this clone with a count of one. The germline gene is not matched at one end of the junction; a read error may be the cause. Written as DNA, the CDR3 is TGTGCTAGCAGCTTGGCCGTGGACAGGGATATCGGGGAGCTGTTTTTT. This sequence encodes CASSLAVDRDIGELFF. The chain is built from TRBV7-7 and TRBJ2-2, with 8 bases lining up with TRBD1. This CDR3 region has 16 residues. The germline V gene has CDR1 SSHAT and CDR2 FNYEAQ (reference sequence).

The genes are TRBV19 and TRBJ1-3; D not resolved. This CDR3 spans 16 amino acids. Trimming removed 7 bases at V and 0 bases at J, with 16 bases between. The V gene's germline CDR1 is LNHDA and CDR2 SQIVND (reference sequence). CDR3 sequence: CASTPAPTYSGNTIYF. CDR3 nucleotides: TGTGCCAGTACCCCCGCCCCCACATACTCTGGAAACACCATATATTTT.

CDR3 nucleotide sequence: TGTGCCAGCAGCCAATCAGGGTCCGGGGAGCTGTTTTTT. This gives the protein CASSQSGSGELFF. The chain has TRBV16 and TRBJ2-2; D is unclear. Germline V lookup: CDR1 KGHSY, CDR2 FQNENV. This CDR3 is 13 amino acids long. Trimming removed 0 bases at V and 6 bases at J, with 5 bases between.

Of note for this clone: The identical CDR3 is also encoded by other nucleotide sequences in the sample. The chain has TRBV2 and TRBJ2-7; D may match TRBD1 or TRBD2 (5 bases each). The CDR3 has 11 amino acids. V lost 8 bases and J 4 bases, leaving 9 bases between the germline ends. Looked up from germline, CDR1 is SNHLY and CDR2 is FYNNEI. CDR3 region: CASGTEYEQYV. The CDR3 DNA reads as TGTGCCAGCGGGACGGAGTACGAGCAGTACGTC.

The chain couples TRBV7-3 to TRBJ2-1; D is unresolved. Germline-derived CDR1 and CDR2 are SGHTA and FQGTGA. The CDR3 spans 12 residues. V was clipped by 2 bases and J by 7 bases, with 6 bases between them. The CDR3 DNA reads as TGTGCCAGCAGCTTATCACGGAATGAGCAGTTCTTC. Its translation: CASSLSRNEQFF.

The chain is built from TRBV7-9 and TRBJ1-1; no reliable D call. Germline V CDR1 and CDR2: SEHNR, FQNEAQ (reference sequence). The CDR3 sequence is 12 residues long. Trimming pared 2 bases from V and 3 bases from J, leaving 4 bases between. The CDR3 DNA is TGTGCCAGCAGCTTAAGAGACACTGAAGCTTTCTTT. This codes for CASSLRDTEAFF.

This chain connects TRBV2 to TRBJ2-5, with D possibly being TRBD1 (5 bases). Germline loops: CDR1 SNHLY, CDR2 FYNNEI. The CDR3 runs to 14 residues. V was cut by 6 bases and J by 0 bases, with 11 bases left in between. CDR3: CASSYQGYQETQYF. The CDR3 DNA follows: TGTGCCAGCAGCTACCAGGGCTACCAAGAGACCCAGTACTTC.

The V gene is TRBV11-2, the J gene TRBJ2-1; 12 nucleotides agree with TRBD2. Germline values: CDR1 SGHAT, CDR2 FQNNGV. The CDR3 is 18 residues long. The V and J ends lost 5 bases and 3 bases, in that order; junction bases with no gene match: 11. CDR3 nucleotides: TGTGCCAGCAGCCCTTGGACTAGCGGGACAGACTTCTACAATGAGCAGTTCTTC. Its protein is CASSPWTSGTDFYNEQFF. Filled out from reference TRBV11-2 and TRBJ2-1, the complete variable domain reads EAGVAQSPRYKIIEKRQSVAFWCNPISGHATLYWYQQILGQGPKLLIQFQNNGVVDDSQLPKDRFSAERLKGVDSTLKIQPAKLEDSAVYLCASSPWTSGTDFYNEQFFGPGTRLTVL.

The chain recombines TRBV4-1 with TRBJ2-6; possibly TRBD1 for D (6 bases). The CDR3 consists of 19 residues. Trimming took off 0 bases at V and 2 bases at J, with 17 bases between the two ends. Germline loops: CDR1 MGHRA, CDR2 YSYEKL. The CDR3 DNA reads as TGCGCCAGCAGCCAAGATCATGGCAGGGGTTTAACTGGGGCCAACGTCCTGACTTTC. This gives the protein CASSQDHGRGLTGANVLTF.

This clone was seen a single time. The chain links TRBV9 to TRBJ2-3, with TRBD1 identical over 8 bases. This CDR3 has 16 amino acids. Germline V gene lookup returns CDR1 SGDLS and CDR2 YYNGEE. V gave up 2 bases and J gave up 4 bases; unmatched junction bases: 9. CDR3 DNA: TGTGCCAGCAGCGTTAATCCAGGGGGCGCGCCAGATACGCAGTATTTT. Translating gives CASSVNPGGAPDTQYF.